This entry describes one T cell receptor (delta chain). TCRdb's listed protein matches a much larger clone and diverges from this DNA's translation at residue 10, likely through a read error; the protein shown comes from the DNA. TCRdb processed the RT-PCR reads again with the CATT caller. The table lists 650 or so delta-chain clones, roughly 59% of them singletons. The data were obtained in a study of gammadelta T cells in human blood. The CDR3 totals 19 residues. CDR1 and CDR2 (germline): GEAIGNYY, EKD. V shed 0 bases and J 3 bases; nucleotides not matched to a gene: 17. Material for sequencing was Vgamma9Vdelta2 gamma-delta T cells from adult blood. The clonotype was recovered from a human donor. This chain links TRDV2 with TRDJ1, with TRDD3 matching 8 bases. The CDR3, as DNA: TGTGCCTGTGACACCGTAGCCGGTCCTATGGGTGGGGGATCCGATAAACTCATCTTT. Translating it yields CACDTVAGPMGGGSDKLIF.